These T cell receptor beta chains were read from a single sample in a study of human T cells and chemical hapten exposure. TCRdb ran MiXCR on the RACE reads and lists one entry per CDR3 protein. The table has 300,000 to 450,000 distinct CDR3 sequences, about 5.1% seen once. The starting material was whole blood, obtained in connection with sensitization to the hapten diphenylcyclopropenone (DPC). Receptors originate from a woman aged 45-65 years with alopecia areata. Some clones in this sample may be carry-over from other donors' samples. Both conserved end residues are part of each CDR3. D genes are given only for firm matches. Not every row has a clone size; where given, it reads once, few, many or a size class.

j_call | v_call | d_call | clone_size | cdr3_nt | cdr3_aa
TRBJ1-4 | TRBV7-9 | NA | NA | TGTGCCAGCAGCTTAAACAGGGAGGCTGAAAAACTGTTTTTT | CASSLNREAEKLFF
TRBJ2-1 | TRBV29-1 | NA | many | TGCAGCGTCGAAGGGCGGGGCTCCTACAATGAGCAGTTCTTC | CSVEGRGSYNEQFF
TRBJ2-1 | TRBV20-1 | NA | many | TGCAGTGTTCTGGGGGAGGCGAACAATGAGCAGTTCTTC | CSVLGEANNEQFF
TRBJ1-1 | TRBV11-3 | NA | many | TGTGCCAGCAGCTTGCGATTTAACACTGAAGCTTTCTTT | CASSLRFNTEAFF
TRBJ1-1 | TRBV28 | NA | many | TGTGCCACCTGGGATTTGAACACTGAAGCTTTCTTT | CATWDLNTEAFF
TRBJ2-5 | TRBV13 | NA | NA | TGTGCCAGCAGCTTATTCACGACTGTGTACCAAGAGACCCAGTACTTC | CASSLFTTVYQETQYF
TRBJ2-6 | TRBV2 | NA | few | TGTGCCAGCAGTAAACTGGGGTCCAACGTCCTGACTTTC | CASSKLGSNVLTF
TRBJ2-2 | TRBV12-3/TRBV12-4 | NA | NA | TGTGCCAGCACCCCCGGGTTGGGGGAGAACGGGGAGCTGTTTTTT | CASTPGLGENGELFF
TRBJ1-1 | TRBV18 | NA | NA | TGTGCCAGCTCACCGAGGGACACCCCGAACACTGAAGCTTTCTTT | CASSPRDTPNTEAFF
TRBJ1-6 | TRBV20-1 | TRBD1 | many | TGCAGTGCTTCCCCAGGGACAGAAGATAATTCACCCCTCCACTTT | CSASPGTEDNSPLHF
TRBJ2-7 | TRBV27 | TRBD1 | NA | TGTGCCAGCAGTTATCGGGCAGGGGGCTACGAGCAGTACTTC | CASSYRAGGYEQYF
TRBJ2-7 | TRBV19 | NA | many | TGTGCCAGTAGTACCAGTTCGGATGAGCAGTACTTC | CASSTSSDEQYF
TRBJ2-1 | TRBV12-3/TRBV12-4 | NA | NA | TGTGCCAGCCTATCGGGGACGAGCTCCTACAATGAGCAGTTCTTC | CASLSGTSSYNEQFF
TRBJ1-6 | TRBV27 | NA | many | TGTGCCAGCAGTTCTGTACAGGTCCTTCCCTCACCCCTCCACTTT | CASSSVQVLPSPLHF
TRBJ2-5 | TRBV3-1 | TRBD2 | many | TGTGCCAGCAGTCGATTAGCGGGGGGGCAAGAGACCCAGTACTTC | CASSRLAGGQETQYF